This T cell receptor (beta chain) emerged from a study of blood T cell repertoires in COVID-19. In the study overall: Sample material is recorded as cDNA or gDNA derived from T cells, B-cell-depleted T cells, or PBMCs.

Cohorts were determined from participant-reported clinical history. Original methodology: Estimates of nucleated cell counts were drawn from the amplification of reference gene primers. Profiled with immunoSEQ multiplex PCR; TCRdb holds only in-frame clones, not every one. The V and J calls and the clone size are those of that table, but D and trimming were determined from the DNA. This sample has about 250,000 clones, with 75% to 85% found just once. V lost 1 base to trimming and J lost 11 bases, with 14 bases between them. The CDR3 sequence is 13 residues long. From germline, CDR1 is SGHVS and CDR2 FQNEAQ.

The chain uses TRBV7-8 and TRBJ1-1; D unresolved. Sequencing used PBMCs or T cells enriched from blood (not recorded which). The origin of this receptor is a woman in her fifties or sixties with acute COVID-19. CDR3 DNA sequence: TGTGCCAGCAGCTTAGTTGCGGAGGTCGCGGCTTTCTTT. Translating it yields CASSLVAEVAAFF.